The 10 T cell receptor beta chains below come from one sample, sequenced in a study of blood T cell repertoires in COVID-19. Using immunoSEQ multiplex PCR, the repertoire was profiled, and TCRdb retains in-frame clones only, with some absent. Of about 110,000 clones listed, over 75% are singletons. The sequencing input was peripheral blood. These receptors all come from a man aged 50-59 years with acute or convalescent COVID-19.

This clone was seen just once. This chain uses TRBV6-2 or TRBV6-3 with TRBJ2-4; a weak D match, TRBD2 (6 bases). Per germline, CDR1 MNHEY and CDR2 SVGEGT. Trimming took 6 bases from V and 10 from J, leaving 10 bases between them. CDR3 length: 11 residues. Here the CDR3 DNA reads TGTGCCAGCAGCATGGGACTGATTCAGTACTTC. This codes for CASSMGLIQYF.

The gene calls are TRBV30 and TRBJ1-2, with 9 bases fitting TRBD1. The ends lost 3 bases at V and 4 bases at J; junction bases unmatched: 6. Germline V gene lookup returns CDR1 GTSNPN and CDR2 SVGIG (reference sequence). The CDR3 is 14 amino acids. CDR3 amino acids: CAWRVGQGIYGYTF. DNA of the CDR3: TGTGCCTGGAGGGTGGGACAGGGTATCTATGGCTACACCTTC. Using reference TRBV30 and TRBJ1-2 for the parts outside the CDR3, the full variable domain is SQTIHQWPATLVQPVGSPLSLECTVEGTSNPNLYWYRQAAGRGLQLLFYSVGIGQISSEVPQNLSASRPQDRQFILSSKKLLLSDSGFYLCAWRVGQGIYGYTFGSGTRLTVV.

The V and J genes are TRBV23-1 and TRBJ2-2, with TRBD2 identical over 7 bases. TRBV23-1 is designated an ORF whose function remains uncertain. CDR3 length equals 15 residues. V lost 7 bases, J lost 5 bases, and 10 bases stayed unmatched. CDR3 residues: CASTSCRRGTGELFF. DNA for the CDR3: TGCGCCAGCACCTCCTGCAGGCGGGGGACCGGGGAGCTGTTTTTT.

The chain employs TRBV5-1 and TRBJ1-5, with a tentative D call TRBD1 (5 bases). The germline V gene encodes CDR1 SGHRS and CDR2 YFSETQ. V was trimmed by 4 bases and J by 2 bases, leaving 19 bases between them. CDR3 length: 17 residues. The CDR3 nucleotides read TGCGCCAGCAGCGCCGACGGCGGGGGAGGTGGCAATCAGCCCCAGCATTTT. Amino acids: CASSADGGGGGNQPQHF.

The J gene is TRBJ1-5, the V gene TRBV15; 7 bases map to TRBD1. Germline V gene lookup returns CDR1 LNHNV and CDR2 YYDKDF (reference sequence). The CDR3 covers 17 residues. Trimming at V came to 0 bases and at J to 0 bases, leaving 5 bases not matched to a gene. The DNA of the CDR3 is TGTGCCACCAGCAGAGATGGCAGGGGGGCTAGCAATCAGCCCCAGCATTTT. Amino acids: CATSRDGRGASNQPQHF.

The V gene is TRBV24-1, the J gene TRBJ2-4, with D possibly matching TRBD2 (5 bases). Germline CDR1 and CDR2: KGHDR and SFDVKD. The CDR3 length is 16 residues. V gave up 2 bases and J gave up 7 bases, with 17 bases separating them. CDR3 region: CATSDSPVDRGNIQYF. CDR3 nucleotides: TGTGCCACCAGTGATTCTCCGGTGGACCGAGGGAACATTCAGTACTTC.

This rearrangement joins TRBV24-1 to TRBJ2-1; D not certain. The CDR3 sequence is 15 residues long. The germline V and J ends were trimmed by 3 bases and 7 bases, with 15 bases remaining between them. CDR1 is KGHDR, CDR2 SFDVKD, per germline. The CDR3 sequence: CATSDPSTTENEQFF. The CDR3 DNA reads TGTGCCACCAGTGATCCATCCACCACGGAGAATGAGCAGTTCTTC.

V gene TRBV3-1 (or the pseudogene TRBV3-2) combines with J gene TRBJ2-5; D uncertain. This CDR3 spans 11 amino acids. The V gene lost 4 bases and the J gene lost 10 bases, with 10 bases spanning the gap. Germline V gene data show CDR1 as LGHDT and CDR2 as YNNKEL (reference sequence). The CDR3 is CASSLGLLQYF. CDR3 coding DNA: TGTGCCAGCAGCCTGGGCCTCCTCCAGTACTTC.

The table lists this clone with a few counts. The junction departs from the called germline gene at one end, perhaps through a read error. The CDR3 reads CASSAYAGTGLF. CDR3 nucleotide sequence: TGTGCCAGCAGCGCCTACGCCGGGACAGGCCTCTTC. The chain has TRBV5-6 and TRBJ1-2, with 8 bases fitting TRBD1. The CDR3 consists of 12 residues. CDR1 SGHDT and CDR2 YYEEEE come from the germline V gene.

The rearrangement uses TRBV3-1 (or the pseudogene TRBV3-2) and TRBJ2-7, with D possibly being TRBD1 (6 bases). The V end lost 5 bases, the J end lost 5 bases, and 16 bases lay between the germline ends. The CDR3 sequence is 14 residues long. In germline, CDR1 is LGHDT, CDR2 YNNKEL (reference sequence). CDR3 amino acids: CASSDTGKLHEQYF. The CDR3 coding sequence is TGTGCCAGCAGCGATACAGGGAAGCTACACGAGCAGTACTTC.